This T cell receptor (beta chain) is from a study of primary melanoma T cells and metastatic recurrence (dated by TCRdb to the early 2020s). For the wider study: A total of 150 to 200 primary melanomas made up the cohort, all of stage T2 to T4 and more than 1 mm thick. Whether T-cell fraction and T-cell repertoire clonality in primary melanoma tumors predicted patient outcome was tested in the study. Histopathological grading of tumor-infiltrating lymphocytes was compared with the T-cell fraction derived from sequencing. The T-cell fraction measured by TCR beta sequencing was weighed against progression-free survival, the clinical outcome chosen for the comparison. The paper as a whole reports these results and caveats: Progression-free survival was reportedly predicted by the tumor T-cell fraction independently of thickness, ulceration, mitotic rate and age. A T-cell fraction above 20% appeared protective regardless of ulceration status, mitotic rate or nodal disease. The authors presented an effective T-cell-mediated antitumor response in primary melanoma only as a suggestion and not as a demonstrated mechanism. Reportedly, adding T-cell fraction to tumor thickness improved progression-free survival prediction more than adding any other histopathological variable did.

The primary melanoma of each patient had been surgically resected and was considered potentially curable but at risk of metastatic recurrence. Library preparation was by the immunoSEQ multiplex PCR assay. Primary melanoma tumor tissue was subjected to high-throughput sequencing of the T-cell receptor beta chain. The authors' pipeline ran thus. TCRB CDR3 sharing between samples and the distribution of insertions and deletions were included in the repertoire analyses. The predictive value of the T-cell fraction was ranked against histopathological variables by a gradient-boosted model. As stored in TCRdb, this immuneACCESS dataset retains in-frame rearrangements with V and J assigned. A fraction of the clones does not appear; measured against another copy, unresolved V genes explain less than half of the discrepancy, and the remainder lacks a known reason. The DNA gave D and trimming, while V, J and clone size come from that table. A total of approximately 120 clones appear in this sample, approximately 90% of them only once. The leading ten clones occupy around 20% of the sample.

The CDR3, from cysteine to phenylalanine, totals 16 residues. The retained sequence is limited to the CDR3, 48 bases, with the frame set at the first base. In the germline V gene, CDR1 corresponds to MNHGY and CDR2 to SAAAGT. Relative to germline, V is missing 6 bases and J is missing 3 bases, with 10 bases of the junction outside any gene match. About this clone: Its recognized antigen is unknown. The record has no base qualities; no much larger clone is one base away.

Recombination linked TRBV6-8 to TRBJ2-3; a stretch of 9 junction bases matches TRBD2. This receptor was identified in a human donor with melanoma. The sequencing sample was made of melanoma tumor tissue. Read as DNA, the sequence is TGTGCCAGCAGCCGCGGGGGGGGAGCGGGAACAGATACGCAGTATTTT. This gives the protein CASSRGGGAGTDTQYF.